This TCR beta chain stems from a study of shared clonotypes between healthy human individuals. Points from the study as a whole: Shared clonotypes across all four donors exceeded non-shared ones in generation probability. Estimated clonotype richness was generally higher in naive than memory subsets. The naive CD4 repertoires of a few donors were compared, and about 5% of clonotypes were shared.

Several immunoSEQ plates received, in even portions, the genomic DNA of each subset. Profiled with immunoSEQ multiplex PCR; TCRdb holds only in-frame clones, not every one. The table has about 2.3 million clones, 80% to 95% seen once. On this clone: What it binds is not known.

With V trimmed by 5 bases and J by 5 bases, 6 bases remained unmatched. The CDR3 runs to 14 residues. Germline-derived CDR1 and CDR2 are MGHRA and YSYEKL. Sequences were obtained from naive CD4+ T cells from PBMCs. Documented subset: CD45RA+ positively selected. V is TRBV4-1 and J is TRBJ2-5, with TRBD1 matching 9 bases. The sequence came from a man in his late teens or twenties in good health. Some clones in this sample may be carry-over from other donors' samples. The CDR3 sequence is CASSKQGARETQYF. Written as DNA, the CDR3 is TGCGCCAGCAGCAAACAGGGGGCGAGGGAGACCCAGTACTTC.